This T cell receptor (beta chain) stems from a study of T cell changes during pregnancy in multiple sclerosis. The method was immunoSEQ multiplex PCR; TCRdb's version includes in-frame clones alone and lacks a portion of them. The data show more than 90,000 clones, around 90% seen once. The CDR3 contains 13 residues. In germline, CDR1 is SNHLY, CDR2 FYNNEI. V was trimmed by 7 bases and J by 0 bases, leaving 10 bases between them. This sequence originates from a female donor with multiple sclerosis, enrolled in a pregnancy study. Here the sequenced sample was peripheral blood, taken in the second trimester of pregnancy. The chain has TRBV2 and TRBJ2-7; a weak D match, TRBD2 (6 bases). The CDR3 region has the DNA TGTGCCAGCAATTTAGCGGTCTCCTACGAGCAGTACTTC. This encodes CASNLAVSYEQYF.